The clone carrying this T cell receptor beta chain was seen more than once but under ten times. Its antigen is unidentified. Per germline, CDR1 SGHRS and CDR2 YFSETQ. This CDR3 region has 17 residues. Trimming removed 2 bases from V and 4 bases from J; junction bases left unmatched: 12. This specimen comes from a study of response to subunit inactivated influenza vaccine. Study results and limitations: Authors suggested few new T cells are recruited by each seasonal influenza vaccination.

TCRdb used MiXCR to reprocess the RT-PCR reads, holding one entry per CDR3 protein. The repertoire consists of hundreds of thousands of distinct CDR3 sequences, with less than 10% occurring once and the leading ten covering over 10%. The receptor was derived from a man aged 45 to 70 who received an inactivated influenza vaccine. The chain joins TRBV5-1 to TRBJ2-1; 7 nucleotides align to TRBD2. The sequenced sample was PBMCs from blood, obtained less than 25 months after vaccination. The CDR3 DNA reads TGCGCCAGCAGCTTAAGTTCGGGGCGGGAGTGGTACAATGAGCAGTTCTTC. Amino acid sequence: CASSLSSGREWYNEQFF.